This is a list of T cell receptor beta chains from one sample in a study of T cell responses to AZD1222 COVID-19 vaccine. This table comes from immunoSEQ multiplex PCR, and its TCRdb copy is limited to in-frame clones, with some not included. In the table there are 54,000 or so clones, 60% to 80% of which are singletons. Specimen: peripheral blood, collected 28 days after the second AZD1222 dose. These receptors all come from an adult who received the AZD1222 COVID-19 vaccine. Both conserved end residues are part of each CDR3. Fields, in order: clone size, J gene, D gene, V gene, CDR3 protein, CDR3 DNA. D genes are given only for firm matches. The listing skips clone size in some rows; elsewhere it reads once, few, many or a size class.

-	TRBJ1-5	TRBD1	TRBV27	CASSLKRDRDQPQHF	TGTGCCAGCAGTTTAAAGAGGGACAGGGATCAGCCCCAGCATTTT
once	TRBJ2-5	-	TRBV3-1/TRBV3-2	CASSQSGRVDSETQYF	TGTGCCAGCAGCCAAAGTGGCCGGGTAGATTCGGAGACCCAGTACTTC
-	TRBJ2-1	TRBD1	TRBV19	CASRTGTGVFF	TGTGCCAGTAGGACCGGGACAGGGGTGTTCTTC
-	TRBJ1-4	TRBD1	TRBV19	CASSRGQSKTEKLFF	TGTGCCAGTAGTAGGGGACAGTCTAAGACCGAAAAACTGTTTTTT
-	TRBJ1-1	TRBD1	TRBV9	CASSPGTARMNTEAFF	TGTGCCAGCAGCCCAGGGACAGCTAGAATGAACACTGAAGCTTTCTTT
-	TRBJ1-4	-	TRBV18	CASSPVSGATNEKLFF	TGTGCCAGCTCACCTGTTTCAGGAGCAACTAATGAAAAACTGTTTTTT
few	TRBJ1-4	TRBD1	TRBV19	CASSTDRGHVATNEKLFF	TGTGCCAGTAGTACCGACAGGGGCCACGTTGCAACTAATGAAAAACTGTTTTTT
-	TRBJ1-1	-	TRBV7-8	CASSLLGQGNTEAFF	TGTGCCAGCAGCTTACTCGGGCAGGGCAACACTGAAGCTTTCTTT
-	TRBJ1-1	-	TRBV3-1/TRBV3-2	CASSQVDTEAFF	TGTGCCAGCAGCCAAGTCGACACTGAAGCTTTCTTT
-	TRBJ1-5	-	TRBV5-4	CASSLQGPNQPQHF	TGTGCCAGCAGCTTGCAAGGGCCCAATCAGCCCCAGCATTTT
once	TRBJ1-4	-	TRBV16	CASSPSGGIGEKLFF	TGTGCCAGCAGCCCCTCGGGGGGAATTGGAGAAAAACTGTTTTTT
-	TRBJ2-3	-	TRBV6-6	CASSWGGFSTDTQYF	TGTGCCAGCAGTTGGGGGGGCTTTAGCACAGATACGCAGTATTTT